This T cell receptor beta chain was obtained from a study of T cell responses to AZD1222 COVID-19 vaccine. This CDR3 is 12 amino acids long. V shed 3 bases and J shed 3 bases, with 4 bases lying between them. Germline V gene lookup returns CDR1 KGHDR and CDR2 SFDVKD. A note on this clone: Its target is not known.

Study-level points and caveats: Unmutated variant regions reportedly attract nearly half of all spike-specific TCRs. White British donors predominated, females outnumbered males, and clonal diversity was possibly underestimated. Spike-specific TCR breadth and depth grew following two AZD1222 doses. Baseline testing showed seropositivity in only a handful of AZD1222 recipients.

Method: immunoSEQ multiplex PCR; TCRdb's copy keeps in-frame clones and lacks some. The table shows about 140,000 clones, with about 90% occurring only once. The chain links TRBV24-1 to TRBJ1-1, with D hard to call. The receptor's source is an adult who received the MenACWY meningococcal vaccine as a control. Material: peripheral blood, obtained 28 days after the second dose of the MenACWY control vaccine. The CDR3 is CATSDPDTEAFF. Written as DNA, the CDR3 is TGTGCCACCAGTGATCCGGACACTGAAGCTTTCTTT.